This T cell receptor beta chain came from a study of OX40 agonist ivuxolimab in advanced cancers. The method was immunoSEQ multiplex PCR; TCRdb's version includes in-frame clones alone and lacks a portion of them. The repertoire holds 75,000 to 90,000 clones, 92% seen once, with approximately 3% in the top ten. The table lists this clone with a count of one. Its antigen is as yet unknown. This CDR3 comprises 15 residues. Trimming stripped 0 bases from V and 4 bases from J, with 13 bases between. Germline CDR1 is SGHRS and CDR2 is YFSETQ. Whole-study findings and limits: CD8+ T cells averaged more expanded clones than CD4+.

This sequence joins TRBV5-1 and TRBJ1-2; a weak D match, TRBD1 (5 bases). The source of this sequence is an adult with an advanced solid tumor such as melanoma, head and neck, liver or kidney cancer. The starting material was CD4+ or CD8+ T cells sorted from blood, obtained in a trial of the OX40 agonist ivuxolimab. The CDR3 bases are TGCGCCAGCAGCTTGGATATAGGGGAGAGCTATGGCTACACCTTC. Translated, it gives CASSLDIGESYGYTF.